This note documents a single T cell receptor beta chain sequence. The data belong to a study of blood T cells in healthy people across ages. The CDR3 spans 15 residues. Trimming took off 6 bases at V and 4 bases at J, with 17 bases between the two ends. Germline V gives CDR1 MGHRA, CDR2 YSYEKL. Then a second PCR, running roughly 7 to 11 cycles, was carried out with a sample-barcoded 5' primer and a J-beta primer mix. TCRdb re-called the 5' RACE reads with MiXCR, one entry per CDR3 protein. The table lists 980,000 or so distinct CDR3 sequences, around 48% of them singletons. Material for sequencing was blood. This rearrangement joins TRBV4-1 to TRBJ2-3; D may match TRBD1 or TRBD2 (5 bases each). The receptor was isolated from a man in his thirties or forties in good health. CDR3 sequence (DNA): TGCGCCAGCAGTCCGGGACCCCCCCGCGCAGATACGCAGTATTTT. This sequence encodes CASSPGPPRADTQYF.